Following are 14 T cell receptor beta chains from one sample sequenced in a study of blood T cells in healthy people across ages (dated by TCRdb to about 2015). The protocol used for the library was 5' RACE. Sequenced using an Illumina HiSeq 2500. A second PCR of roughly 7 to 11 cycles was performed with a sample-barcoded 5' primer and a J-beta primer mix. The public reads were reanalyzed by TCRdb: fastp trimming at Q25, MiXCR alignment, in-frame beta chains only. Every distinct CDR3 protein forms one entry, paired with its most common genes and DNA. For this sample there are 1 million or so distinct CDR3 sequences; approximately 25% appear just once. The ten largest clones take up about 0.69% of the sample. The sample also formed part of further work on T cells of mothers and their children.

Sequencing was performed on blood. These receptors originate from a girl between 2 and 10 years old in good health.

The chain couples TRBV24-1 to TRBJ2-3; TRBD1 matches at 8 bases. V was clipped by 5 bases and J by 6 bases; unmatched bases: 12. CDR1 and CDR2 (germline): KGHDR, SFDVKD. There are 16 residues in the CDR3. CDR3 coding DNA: TGTGCCACCAGTGGACAGGGGAAGGTTTTGGGTGATACGCAGTATTTT. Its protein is CATSGQGKVLGDTQYF.

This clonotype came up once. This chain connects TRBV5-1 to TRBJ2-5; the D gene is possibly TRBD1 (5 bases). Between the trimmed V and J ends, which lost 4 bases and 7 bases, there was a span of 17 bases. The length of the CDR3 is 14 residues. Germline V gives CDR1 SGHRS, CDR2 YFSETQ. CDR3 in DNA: TGCGCCAGCAGCCTGCGGCAGGGTCTTGGGACCCAGTACTTC. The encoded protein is CASSLRQGLGTQYF.

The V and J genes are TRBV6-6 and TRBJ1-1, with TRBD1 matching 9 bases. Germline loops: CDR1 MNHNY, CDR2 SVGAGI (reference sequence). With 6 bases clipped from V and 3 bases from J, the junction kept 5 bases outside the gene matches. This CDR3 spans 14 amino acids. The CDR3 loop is CASRPRDRDTEAFF. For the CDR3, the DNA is TGTGCCAGCAGACCCCGGGACAGGGACACTGAAGCTTTCTTT.

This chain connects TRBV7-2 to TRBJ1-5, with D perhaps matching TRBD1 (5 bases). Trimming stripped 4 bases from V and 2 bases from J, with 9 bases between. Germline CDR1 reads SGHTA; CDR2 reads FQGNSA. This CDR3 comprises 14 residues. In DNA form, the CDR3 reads TGTGCCAGCAGCTCCGACAGTGGCAATCAGCCCCAGCATTTT. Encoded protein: CASSSDSGNQPQHF.

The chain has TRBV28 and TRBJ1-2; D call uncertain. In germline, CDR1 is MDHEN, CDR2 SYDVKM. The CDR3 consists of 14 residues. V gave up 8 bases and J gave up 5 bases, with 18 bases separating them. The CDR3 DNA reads TGTGCCAGCTTAAAAATCACAAGGATTTATGGCTACACCTTC. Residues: CASLKITRIYGYTF.

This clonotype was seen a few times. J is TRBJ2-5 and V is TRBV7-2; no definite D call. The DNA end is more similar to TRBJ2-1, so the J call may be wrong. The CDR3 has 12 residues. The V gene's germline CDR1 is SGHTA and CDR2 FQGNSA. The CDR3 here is CASSLPRYEQFF. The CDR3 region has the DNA TGTGCCAGCAGCTTACCCCGTTATGAGCAGTTCTTC.

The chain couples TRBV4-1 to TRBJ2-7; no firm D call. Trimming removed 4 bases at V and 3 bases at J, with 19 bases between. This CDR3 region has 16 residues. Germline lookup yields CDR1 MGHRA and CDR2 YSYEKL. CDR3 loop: CASSRESSQTVYEQYF. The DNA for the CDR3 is TGCGCCAGCAGCCGCGAATCGTCCCAGACGGTCTACGAGCAGTACTTC.

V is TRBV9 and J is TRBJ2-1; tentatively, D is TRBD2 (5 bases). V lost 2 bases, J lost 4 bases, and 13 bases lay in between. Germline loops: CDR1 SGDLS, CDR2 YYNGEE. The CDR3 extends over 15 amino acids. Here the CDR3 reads CASSVRTDPYNEQFF. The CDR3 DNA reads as TGTGCCAGCAGCGTCAGGACTGATCCGTACAATGAGCAGTTCTTC.

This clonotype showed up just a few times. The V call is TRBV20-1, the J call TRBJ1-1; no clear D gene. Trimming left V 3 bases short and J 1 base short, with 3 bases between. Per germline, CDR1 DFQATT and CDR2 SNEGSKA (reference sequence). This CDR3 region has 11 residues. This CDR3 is CSASRNTEAFF. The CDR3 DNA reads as TGCAGTGCTAGCCGGAACACTGAAGCTTTCTTT.

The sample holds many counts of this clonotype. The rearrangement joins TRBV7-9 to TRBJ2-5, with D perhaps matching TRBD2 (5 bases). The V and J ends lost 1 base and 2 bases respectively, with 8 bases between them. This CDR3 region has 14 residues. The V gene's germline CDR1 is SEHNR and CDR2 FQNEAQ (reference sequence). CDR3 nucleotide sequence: TGTGCCAGCAGCTTAGAAGCGGAACAAGAGACCCAGTACTTC. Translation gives CASSLEAEQETQYF.

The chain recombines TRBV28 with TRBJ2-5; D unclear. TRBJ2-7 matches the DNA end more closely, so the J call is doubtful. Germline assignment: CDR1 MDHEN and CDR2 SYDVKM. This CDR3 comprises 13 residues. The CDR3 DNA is TGTGCCAGCTCAACAGAATACTCCTACGAGCAGTACTTC. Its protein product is CASSTEYSYEQYF.

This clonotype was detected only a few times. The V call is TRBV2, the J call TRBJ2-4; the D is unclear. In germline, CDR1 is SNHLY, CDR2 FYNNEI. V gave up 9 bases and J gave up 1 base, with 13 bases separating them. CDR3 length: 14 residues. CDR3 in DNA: TGTGCCAGGTCCGGACCTTCTGCCAAAAACATTCAGTACTTC. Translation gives CARSGPSAKNIQYF.

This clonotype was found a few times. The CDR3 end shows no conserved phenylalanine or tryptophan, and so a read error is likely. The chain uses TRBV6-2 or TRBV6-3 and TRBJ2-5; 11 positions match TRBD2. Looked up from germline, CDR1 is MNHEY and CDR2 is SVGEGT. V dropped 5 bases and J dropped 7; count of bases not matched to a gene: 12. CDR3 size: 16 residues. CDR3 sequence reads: CASSPYSGGAVGTQYL. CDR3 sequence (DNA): TGTGCCAGCAGTCCTTATAGCGGGGGGGCCGTCGGGACCCAGTACCTC.

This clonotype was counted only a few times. In nucleotides, the CDR3 is TGTGCCACCAGGCGAAGCGGCGGGGGCTACAATGAGCAGTTCTTC. Residues: CATRRSGGGYNEQFF. The chain carries TRBV28 and TRBJ2-5, with 7 bases matching TRBD2. The J call may be wrong; the DNA end is better matched by TRBJ2-1. CDR1 MDHEN and CDR2 SYDVKM come from the germline V gene. The CDR3 has 15 amino acids.